Listed here are 23 T cell receptor beta chains from one sample, sequenced in a study of blood T cells in healthy people across ages. A sample-barcoded 5' primer and a J-beta primer mix were used in a second PCR of about 7 to 11 cycles. Each CDR3 protein is one row after TCRdb ran MiXCR on the 5' RACE reads. The data hold hundreds of thousands of distinct CDR3 sequences, with more than 25% observed a single time. The sample taken for sequencing was blood. All receptors come from a woman of 80 years or more in good health.

As concerns this clonotype: This clone may be a read error of a much larger clone one base away. This chain connects TRBV10-3 to TRBJ2-7; D perhaps matches TRBD1 (8 bases). CDR1 and CDR2 (germline): ENHRY, SYGVKD. The CDR3 extends over 15 amino acids. V was cut by 2 bases and J by 1 base, with 12 bases left in between. The CDR3 region has the DNA TGTGCCATCAGTGAGGAACAGGGGGGGTCCTACGAGCAGTACTTC. Translation: CAISEEQGGSYEQYF.

Comment on this clonotype: A clone one base away is much larger, so this may be a read error. The V gene is TRBV4-3, the J gene TRBJ1-2; no definite D call. The length of the CDR3 is 15 residues. CDR1 is LGHNA and CDR2 is YSLEER in the germline V gene. The CDR3 loop is CVSSQDFGVNYGYTF. For the CDR3, the DNA is TGCGTCAGCAGCCAAGATTTCGGGGTCAACTATGGCTACACCTTC.

This chain links TRBV20-1 with TRBJ1-1; TRBD1 might be the D (6 bases). This CDR3 has 16 amino acids. V dropped 0 bases and J dropped 4 bases, with 18 bases sitting between them. Germline V gives CDR1 DFQATT, CDR2 SNEGSKA (reference sequence). In nucleotides, the CDR3 is TGCAGTGCTAGAGATCCCGATCCAGGGGTGGGCACTGAAGCTTTCTTT. Encoded protein: CSARDPDPGVGTEAFF.

There are many counts of this clonotype. The chain combines TRBV12-3 or TRBV12-4 with TRBJ2-5; TRBD1 matches at 10 bases. Germline trimming cut 5 bases from V and 10 bases from J; bases unmatched to any gene: 13. The CDR3 is made up of 15 amino acids. For the CDR3, the DNA is TGTGCCAGCAGTCAAAGGACAGGGGGTAGGGGGGGCCAGTACTTC. This codes for CASSQRTGGRGGQYF.

This clonotype was counted ten times or more. This chain connects TRBV7-2 to TRBJ2-5; 8 nucleotides align to TRBD2. V lost 5 bases, J lost 5 bases, and 7 bases stayed unmatched. Germline V CDR1 and CDR2: SGHTA, FQGNSA. The CDR3 runs 14 residues. The CDR3 DNA reads as TGTGCCAGCAGCCTCGGGGGGGGAATGGAGACCCAGTACTTC. This sequence encodes CASSLGGGMETQYF.

The gene calls are TRBV12-3 or TRBV12-4 and TRBJ2-3; tentatively, D is TRBD1 or TRBD2 (5 bases each). The germline V and J ends were trimmed by 6 bases and 4 bases, with 17 bases remaining between them. The CDR3 is 15 residues long. CDR3 protein: CASRIGTGSADTQYF. For the CDR3, the DNA is TGTGCCAGCAGAATAGGAACAGGTAGCGCAGATACGCAGTATTTT.

This rearrangement joins TRBV30 to TRBJ2-6; D might be TRBD2 (5 bases). V dropped 3 bases and J dropped 3 bases, with 21 bases sitting between them. Germline CDR1 is GTSNPN and CDR2 is SVGIG (reference sequence). CDR3 size: 18 residues. The CDR3 nucleotides are TGTGCCTGGAGGGGAGACCGCCCGTTGAATTTTGGGGCCAACGTCCTGACTTTC. Translation gives CAWRGDRPLNFGANVLTF.

This clonotype was seen ten or more times. This chain joins TRBV4-2 and TRBJ2-3; 7 bases line up with TRBD1. The CDR3 loop spans 16 amino acids. Looked up from germline, CDR1 is LGHNA and CDR2 is YNFKEQ. The trim removed 0 bases at V and 1 base at J, leaving 4 bases unmatched. This CDR3 is CASSQDITGGTDTQYF. The CDR3 DNA is TGTGCCAGCAGCCAAGATATAACAGGGGGCACAGATACGCAGTATTTT.

The V gene is TRBV29-1, the J gene TRBJ1-1; 9 bases fit TRBD1. The CDR3 is made up of 16 amino acids. Germline lookup yields CDR1 SQVTM and CDR2 ANQGSEA. The V segment lost 6 bases and the J segment 4 bases; nucleotides outside the gene matches: 15. The CDR3 sequence: CSVARRTGAVGTEAFF. The CDR3 coding sequence is TGCAGCGTCGCTCGTAGGACAGGGGCTGTGGGCACTGAAGCTTTCTTT. The full variable domain, with the rest looked up from reference TRBV29-1 and TRBJ1-1, is SAVISQKPSRDICQRGTSLTIQCQVDSQVTMMFWYRQQPGQSLTLIATANQGSEATYESGFVIDKFPISRPNLTFSTLTVSNMSPEDSSIYLCSVARRTGAVGTEAFFGQGTRLTVV.

The chain carries TRBV6-1 and TRBJ1-6, with a possible D match to TRBD1 (5 bases). Germline CDR1 reads MNHNS; CDR2 reads SASEGT. The germline V and J ends were trimmed by 0 bases and 0 bases, with 9 bases remaining between them. The CDR3 loop spans 17 amino acids. CDR3 amino acids: CASSEAWGSSYNSPLHF. The DNA for the CDR3 is TGTGCCAGCAGTGAAGCGTGGGGGAGCTCCTATAATTCACCCCTCCACTTT.

This clonotype has ten or more counts. The chain links TRBV7-2 to TRBJ1-2; 8 bases map to TRBD1. The CDR3 extends over 13 amino acids. The V gene end was trimmed by 5 bases and the J gene end by 7 bases; junction bases not matched to a gene: 6. The V gene's germline CDR1 is SGHTA and CDR2 FQGNSA. The CDR3 sequence: CASSDRQGLGYTF. The CDR3 region has the DNA TGTGCCAGCAGCGACCGACAGGGGCTTGGCTACACCTTC.

This clonotype was detected only once. The rearrangement links TRBV7-2 to TRBJ2-4; the match to TRBD2 covers 13 bases. Losses at the gene ends were 4 bases for V and 7 bases for J; bases not matched to a gene: 10. Germline-derived CDR1 and CDR2 are SGHTA and FQGNSA. This CDR3 has 17 residues. The CDR3 nucleotides are TGTGCCAGCAGCTCCTCGGGGACTAGCGGGGTAGGGAACATTCAGTACTTC. Translating gives CASSSSGTSGVGNIQYF.

This clonotype was observed a handful of times. An end of the junction differs from the germline gene, which may be a read error. The rearrangement links TRBV30 to TRBJ1-5; 7 bases align to TRBD1. CDR1 and CDR2 (germline): GTSNPN, SVGIG (reference sequence). The CDR3 spans 16 residues. CDR3 DNA: TGTGCCCGGAGTGCAGCAGGGACAGCCCGCAATCAGCCCCAGCATTTT. Protein: CARSAAGTARNQPQHF.

At least ten counts were recorded for this clonotype. The chain has TRBV20-1 and TRBJ1-6; 7 bases fit TRBD1. CDR3 length: 14 residues. With V trimmed by 3 bases and J by 9 bases, 8 bases remained unmatched. Germline V CDR1 and CDR2: DFQATT, SNEGSKA (reference sequence). The CDR3 spells CSARETGRASPLHF. The CDR3 nucleotides read TGCAGTGCTAGGGAGACAGGGAGGGCTTCACCCCTCCACTTT.

This clonotype was seen ten or more times. The gene calls are TRBV12-3 or TRBV12-4 and TRBJ2-5; weak D call: TRBD2 (5 bases). This CDR3 region has 13 residues. V lost 7 bases and J 5 bases, leaving 14 bases between the germline ends. CDR3 protein: CASTSGWWETQYF. In DNA form, the CDR3 reads TGTGCCAGCACCTCGGGGTGGTGGGAGACCCAGTACTTC.

The chain links TRBV3-1 to TRBJ2-2, with D tentatively TRBD1 (6 bases). V lost 1 base and J lost 1, with 13 bases in between. Germline CDR1 LGHDT, CDR2 YNNKEL (reference sequence). This CDR3 spans 17 amino acids. The CDR3 sequence: CASSQGTALMNTGELFF. The CDR3 nucleotides read TGTGCCAGCAGCCAAGGGACAGCCTTAATGAACACCGGGGAGCTGTTTTTT.

The gene calls are TRBV20-1 and TRBJ2-2; 8 nucleotides line up with TRBD1. This CDR3 has 15 amino acids. V lost 4 bases to trimming and J lost 4 bases; unmatched junction nucleotides: 8. Per the germline V gene, CDR1 is DFQATT and CDR2 is SNEGSKA (reference sequence). Written as DNA, the CDR3 is TGCAGTGCTAATAAGGACAGGGCAAGCACCGGGGAGCTGTTTTTT. Encoded protein: CSANKDRASTGELFF.

This clonotype was recorded a few times. This chain links TRBV7-2 with TRBJ2-1; D unclear. With 0 bases removed from V and 3 bases from J, the gap between germline ends came to 3 bases. CDR3 size: 13 residues. Germline V gene sequence: CDR1 SGHTA, CDR2 FQGNSA. This CDR3 is CASSLAYYNEQFF. Here the CDR3 DNA reads TGTGCCAGCAGCTTAGCTTACTACAATGAGCAGTTCTTC.

This chain uses TRBV3-1 with TRBJ1-6, with TRBD1 identical over 8 bases. The junction had 6 bases not matched to a gene; V was cut back by 4 bases and J by 10 bases. CDR3 length equals 14 residues. Germline-derived CDR1 and CDR2 are LGHDT and YNNKEL (reference sequence). DNA of the CDR3: TGTGCCAGCAGCCGTGGACAGGGAGACTCACCCCTCCACTTT. It is translated as CASSRGQGDSPLHF.

This chain links TRBV7-6 with TRBJ2-5, with 8 bases aligning to TRBD1. The J call may be incorrect, as the DNA end agrees better with TRBJ2-7. This CDR3 has 15 amino acids. Germline CDR1 SGHVS, CDR2 FNYEAQ. CDR3 protein: CASSLEGQGAVEQYF. In DNA form, the CDR3 reads TGTGCCAGCAGCTTAGAGGGGCAGGGGGCCGTCGAGCAGTACTTC.

The chain recombines TRBV15 with TRBJ2-1, with 9 bases fitting TRBD1. Trimming cost V 3 bases and J 10 bases; bases outside gene matches: 4. The CDR3 is made up of 13 amino acids. Germline lookup yields CDR1 LNHNV and CDR2 YYDKDF (reference sequence). This chain's CDR3 is CATSREGTGEQFF. CDR3 in DNA: TGTGCCACCAGCAGGGAGGGGACAGGGGAGCAGTTCTTC.

The chain joins TRBV24-1 to TRBJ2-2; D possibly uses TRBD1 or TRBD2 (5 bases each). Germline-derived CDR1 and CDR2 are KGHDR and SFDVKD. The V end lost 8 bases, the J end lost 6 bases, and 12 bases lay between the germline ends. The CDR3 length is 13 residues. In DNA form, the CDR3 reads TGTGCCACCACCCGTGGGGGAGCCGGGGAGCTGTTTTTT. The encoded protein is CATTRGGAGELFF.

V and J are TRBV20-1 and TRBJ1-5; TRBD1 is a possible D gene (5 bases). Germline V lookup: CDR1 DFQATT, CDR2 SNEGSKA (reference sequence). CDR3 length: 16 residues. Trimming cost V 0 bases and J 6 bases, with 18 bases left between them. CDR3 nucleotide sequence: TGCAGTGCTAGAGATCGGGCCAGGGCCCCCGCTCAGCCCCAGCATTTT. It is translated as CSARDRARAPAQPQHF.